Listed here are 23 T cell receptor beta chains from one sample, sequenced in a study of CD8+CD57+ T cells in acquired aplastic anemia. Genomic DNA constituted the template upon which TCR beta VDJ and CDR3 profiling was performed. TCRdb re-derived calls from the reads in MiXCR, one entry per CDR3 protein. The table shows more than 150,000 distinct CDR3 sequences, with approximately 46% occurring only once. The material sequenced was sorted CD4+, CD8+, or CD8+CD57+ T cells (not recorded which) from PBMCs. Receptor source: a human donor in good health.

This rearrangement joins TRBV10-2 to TRBJ2-1; the D gene is possibly TRBD1 (6 bases). CDR3 size: 13 residues. Trimming shortened V by 4 bases and J by 5 bases, and 9 bases separated the two germline ends. The germline gives CDR1 WSHSY, CDR2 SAAADI. The CDR3 loop reads CASSGGPNNEQFF. The CDR3 DNA reads TGCGCCAGCAGTGGGGGGCCGAACAATGAGCAGTTCTTC.

CDR3: CASSTRGGSLREQFF. CDR3 nucleotides: TGTGCCAGCAGTACGAGGGGAGGGAGTTTACGTGAGCAGTTCTTC. The V call is TRBV7-6, the J call TRBJ2-1, with TRBD2 matching 7 bases. Losses at the gene ends were 6 bases for V and 9 bases for J; bases not matched to a gene: 14. Germline assignment: CDR1 SGHVS and CDR2 FNYEAQ. This CDR3 contains 15 residues.

The gene calls are TRBV19 and TRBJ2-5; no clear D. The CDR3 has 14 residues. CDR1 is LNHDA and CDR2 is SQIVND in the germline V gene (reference sequence). Deletions cut 3 bases from V and 3 bases from J, with 11 bases between. The CDR3 bases are TGTGCCAGTAGTATTGGTCATGGGAAAGAGACCCAGTACTTC. Amino acids: CASSIGHGKETQYF.

The V and J genes are TRBV25-1 and TRBJ1-6; D not resolved. The CDR3 totals 13 residues. V dropped 2 bases and J dropped 14 bases, with 13 bases sitting between them. CDR1 and CDR2 from the germline V gene are MGHDK and SYGVNS. The chain's CDR3 is CASSEITGRALHF. The DNA for the CDR3 is TGTGCCAGCAGTGAAATAACTGGACGGGCCCTCCACTTT.

This rearrangement joins TRBV2 to TRBJ2-7; no reliable D call. Trimming shortened V by 5 bases and J by 6 bases, and 5 bases separated the two germline ends. The CDR3 runs 10 residues. CDR1 is SNHLY and CDR2 is FYNNEI in the germline V gene. The DNA of the CDR3 is TGTGCCAGCAGTCCTGGCGAGCAGTACTTC. This codes for CASSPGEQYF. Full variable domain (remainder filled in from reference TRBV2 and TRBJ2-7): EPEVTQTPSHQVTQMGQEVILRCVPISNHLYFYWYRQILGQKVEFLVSFYNNEISEKSEIFDDQFSVERPDGSNFTLKIRSTKLEDSAMYFCASSPGEQYFGPGTRLTVT.

The V call is TRBV25-1, the J call TRBJ2-7, with 15 bases identical to TRBD2. Germline-derived CDR1 and CDR2 are MGHDK and SYGVNS. This CDR3 is built from 14 residues. V trimming: 6 bases; J trimming: 6 bases; junction bases outside the gene matches: 3. The DNA for the CDR3 is TGTGCCAGCAGCGGACTAGCGGGAGGGATCGAGCAGTACTTC. Its translation is CASSGLAGGIEQYF.

The chain joins TRBV11-2 to TRBJ2-7, with a tentative D call TRBD2 (5 bases). The V and J ends lost 1 base and 2 bases respectively, with 9 bases between them. Germline V lookup: CDR1 SGHAT, CDR2 FQNNGV. This CDR3 comprises 14 residues. The CDR3 nucleotides read TGTGCCAGCAGCTTAGGGCAGACTACCTACGAGCAGTACTTC. Translated: CASSLGQTTYEQYF.

V gene TRBV4-1 combines with J gene TRBJ2-7, with a tentative D call TRBD2 (5 bases). The CDR3 consists of 13 residues. V was trimmed by 0 bases and J by 3 bases, leaving 6 bases between them. Germline V gene data show CDR1 as MGHRA and CDR2 as YSYEKL. CDR3 amino acids: CASSQERGYEQYF. Here the CDR3 DNA reads TGCGCCAGCAGCCAAGAACGGGGCTACGAGCAGTACTTC.

Ten or more counts support this clonotype. The junction differs from germline at one of its ends, possibly a read error. V usage is TRBV19 and J usage is TRBJ2-5; no clear D gene. The CDR3 extends over 13 amino acids. Germline V gene data show CDR1 as LNHDA and CDR2 as SQIVND (reference sequence). This CDR3 reads CASSPETQEAQYF. The DNA for the CDR3 is TGTGCCAGTAGCCCAGAAACCCAAGAGGCCCAGTACTTC.

The chain links TRBV9 to TRBJ2-5, with 11 bases aligning to TRBD1. The V gene end was trimmed by 3 bases and the J gene end by 4 bases; junction bases not matched to a gene: 2. The length of the CDR3 is 14 residues. The germline V gene encodes CDR1 SGDLS and CDR2 YYNGEE. The CDR3 DNA is TGTGCCAGCAGCGCAGGGACAGGGGGAGAGACCCAGTACTTC. Translating it yields CASSAGTGGETQYF.

The table lists this clonotype with many counts. The chain employs TRBV29-1 and TRBJ1-4, with 10 bases fitting TRBD1. The CDR3 is 14 amino acids. Germline lookup yields CDR1 SQVTM and CDR2 ANQGSEA. The CDR3 here is CSTKGQGINEKLFF. In DNA, the CDR3 is TGCAGTACAAAGGGACAGGGGATTAATGAAAAACTGTTTTTT. Complete variable domain (other parts from reference TRBV29-1 and TRBJ1-4): SAVISQKPSRDICQRGTSLTIQCQVDSQVTMMFWYRQQPGQSLTLIATANQGSEATYESGFVIDKFPISRPNLTFSTLTVSNMSPEDSSIYLCSTKGQGINEKLFFGSGTQLSVL.

This clonotype came up a few times. The chain uses TRBV10-3 and TRBJ2-7; TRBD1 is a possible D gene (5 bases). With 10 bases removed from V and 9 bases from J, the gap between germline ends came to 22 bases. Germline CDR1 reads ENHRY; CDR2 reads SYGVKD. CDR3 length: 13 residues. For the CDR3, the DNA is TGTGCCACCAACCAGCCTAGGGGTCTGACGCAGTACTTC. Protein sequence: CATNQPRGLTQYF.

Comment on this clonotype: This may come from a read error, since a much larger clone is one base off. The CDR3 DNA reads TGTGCCGCCAGTGACCCCTCGCCGGCTGAGCAGTTCTTC. Translation gives CAASDPSPAEQFF. The rearrangement uses TRBV24-1 and TRBJ2-1; D is unclear. The CDR3 is 13 residues long. Germline V lookup: CDR1 KGHDR, CDR2 SFDVKD.

Only one count was recorded for this clonotype. This may arise from a read error, as a much more abundant clone is one base away. The rearrangement uses TRBV19 and TRBJ2-1, with TRBD2 as a possible D gene (7 bases). Looked up from germline, CDR1 is LNHDA and CDR2 is SQIVND (reference sequence). CDR3 length: 17 amino acids. The CDR3 sequence: CASSLGSGTGGYNKQFF. The CDR3 DNA follows: TGTGCCAGTAGTCTCGGATCGGGGACGGGGGGCTACAATAAGCAGTTCTTC.

This clonotype was seen ten or more times. V gene TRBV29-1 combines with J gene TRBJ2-3; 14 bases agree with TRBD2. Germline V gene data show CDR1 as SQVTM and CDR2 as ANQGSEA. The CDR3 totals 15 residues. Trimming removed 4 bases from V and 5 bases from J; junction bases left unmatched: 5. The CDR3 sequence: CSVVTSGRAVDTQYF. The CDR3 DNA reads TGCAGCGTTGTGACTAGCGGGAGGGCGGTAGATACGCAGTATTTT.

A word on this clonotype: This clone may be a read error of a much larger clone one base away. The chain uses TRBV6-1 and TRBJ2-3; no clear D gene. The CDR3 consists of 14 residues. V lost 6 bases and J lost 2, with 12 bases in between. The germline gives CDR1 MNHNS, CDR2 SASEGT. The CDR3 region has the DNA TGTGCCAGCAGAAGGAGCGATATCACAGATACGCAGTATTTT. Translated, it gives CASRRSDITDTQYF.

Worth noting for this clonotype: A clone one base away is much larger, so this may be a read error. The chain carries TRBV4-1 and TRBJ2-2; the D gene is possibly TRBD2 (6 bases). The CDR3 length is 14 residues. Looked up from germline, CDR1 is MGHRA and CDR2 is YSYEKL. The CDR3 here is CASSLHAQPGELLF. The CDR3 region has the DNA TGCGCCAGCAGCCTACATGCCCAGCCGGGGGAGCTGCTTTTT.

At least ten counts were recorded for this clonotype. The chain combines TRBV5-5 with TRBJ2-7; TRBD1 might be the D (6 bases). Between the trimmed V and J ends, which lost 0 bases and 3 bases, there was a span of 13 bases. The CDR3 spans 15 residues. The germline V gene has CDR1 SGHKS and CDR2 YYEKEE (reference sequence). The CDR3 nucleotides read TGTGCCAGCAGCTTGGTTGGGGGCAGGGACTACGAGCAGTACTTC. This gives the protein CASSLVGGRDYEQYF.

The V and J genes are TRBV12-3 or TRBV12-4 and TRBJ2-3, with a possible D match to TRBD2 (5 bases). V was trimmed by 6 bases and J by 7 bases, leaving 17 bases between them. The CDR3 totals 14 residues. The CDR3 loop is CASRDVYTGNTQYF. The DNA of the CDR3 is TGTGCCAGCAGGGACGTATACACCGGGAATACGCAGTATTTT.

The chain uses TRBV15 and TRBJ2-7; no firm D call. Trimming cost V 0 bases and J 0 bases, with 9 bases left between them. Germline V lookup: CDR1 LNHNV, CDR2 YYDKDF (reference sequence). CDR3 size: 15 residues. The CDR3 loop reads CATSREGSFSYEQYF. CDR3 nucleotide sequence: TGTGCCACCAGCAGAGAGGGCAGTTTCTCCTACGAGCAGTACTTC.

Worth noting for this clonotype: The CDR3 does not end in the conserved phenylalanine or tryptophan, so this is likely a read error. The chain couples TRBV7-9 to TRBJ2-3; D may correspond to TRBD1 or TRBD2 (5 bases each). Per germline, CDR1 SEHNR and CDR2 FQNEAQ (reference sequence). The CDR3 extends over 15 amino acids. V was trimmed by 1 base and J by 4 bases, leaving 12 bases between them. The CDR3 region is CASSLETQGADTQYS. In nucleotides, the CDR3 is TGTGCCAGCAGCTTAGAAACGCAGGGAGCAGATACGCAGTATTCT.

This clonotype showed up many times. The V gene is TRBV29-1, the J gene TRBJ1-3; no firm D call. This CDR3 region has 13 residues. Germline assignment: CDR1 SQVTM and CDR2 ANQGSEA. Trimming stripped 7 bases from V and 4 bases from J, with 14 bases between. This chain's CDR3 is CSATVGSGNTIYF. The CDR3 nucleotides read TGCAGCGCCACCGTTGGGAGCGGAAACACCATATATTTT.

This clonotype occurred a few times. The V gene is TRBV11-2, the J gene TRBJ2-5, with 14 bases identical to TRBD2. Germline assignment: CDR1 SGHAT and CDR2 FQNNGV. The V and J ends lost 6 bases and 4 bases, in that order; junction bases with no gene match: 13. The CDR3 extends over 18 amino acids. The DNA for the CDR3 is TGTGCCAGCAGTTATGGACTAGCGGGGGGCGGGTTCGGAGAGACCCAGTACTTC. Its protein is CASSYGLAGGGFGETQYF.